The present TCR beta chain was sequenced within a study of CD4 T cells in relation to SARS-CoV-2 and coronaviruses. Overall study findings and caveats: The cross-reactivity analysis covered only spike protein, not other viral proteins.

The repertoire was sequenced with immunoSEQ multiplex PCR; TCRdb's copy has only in-frame clones and lacks some. The table has about 36,000 clones, about 86% seen once. The CDR3 consists of 15 residues. V was shortened by 0 bases and J by 4 bases, with 13 bases between the two germline ends. The germline V gene has CDR1 SGHRS and CDR2 YFSETQ. On this clone: Antigen specificity is unknown.

The receptor was isolated from an adult with COVID-19. The sequenced sample consisted of naive CD4+ T cells from PBMCs, cultured in vitro. Subset meaning: naive CD4+ T cells isolated by negative enrichment. This rearrangement joins TRBV5-1 to TRBJ1-2; D is unresolved. The CDR3 spells CASSLDATDFYGYTF. CDR3 DNA: TGCGCCAGCAGCTTGGACGCTACCGACTTCTATGGCTACACCTTC.